This T cell receptor (beta chain) stems from a study of immune aging and cytomegalovirus after organ transplant. This sample's time point: five sample-tagged time points from pre-transplant (day -1) to day 368 post-transplant, pooled. Cells received a 12-hour CMV IE-1 overlapping peptide stimulation. The library used 15-amino-acid IE-1 peptides with 11-amino-acid overlaps. This CDR3 is 16 amino acids long. Germline V gene sequence: CDR1 MGHRA, CDR2 YSYEKL. The V and J ends lost 1 base and 0 bases respectively, with 12 bases between them. Libraries came from microwell single-cell capture using BD Rhapsody targeted mRNA and AbSeq reagents. TCRdb re-called the single-cell sequencing reads with MiXCR, one entry per CDR3 protein. Of more than 20,000 distinct CDR3 sequences in the sample, roughly a third were seen once. This clonotype was seen only a few times. Its cognate antigen is unknown.

The receptor was isolated from a female donor who had a heart transplant and CMV viremia. Specimen: CMV peptide-activated CD4+ and CD8+ T cells sorted from blood, collected at five time points, pooled. Noted subset: sorted CD8+CD137+ and CD4+CD154+ T cells after roughly 12 h CMV IE-1 peptide stimulation. The chain combines TRBV4-1 with TRBJ2-5; tentatively, D is TRBD1 (6 bases). The DNA for the CDR3 is TGCGCCAGCAGCCAAGGGGGACACCTGTACCAAGAGACCCAGTACTTC. Residues: CASSQGGHLYQETQYF.